Below, 24 T cell receptor beta chains from the same sample are listed, as sequenced in a study of T cell repertoires in cytomegalovirus infection. TCRdb reprocessed the reads via MiXCR and lists one record per CDR3 protein. The repertoire holds about 500,000 distinct CDR3 sequences, 30% to 40% seen once, with 17% in the top ten. These receptors' antigens are unknown. The sequencing used cultured PBMCs, collected from culture after CMV antigen stimulation. The receptors were sampled from a human donor in good health (CMV status not recorded). Some clones in this sample may be carry-over from other donors' samples.

The sample holds a few counts of this clonotype. The chain is built from TRBV7-2 and TRBJ2-4; unclear D gene. V dropped 3 bases and J dropped 3 bases, with 15 bases sitting between them. Germline V CDR1 and CDR2: SGHTA, FQGNSA. CDR3 size: 16 residues. The CDR3 DNA reads as TGTGCCAGCAGCTTGTTGTGGGTGGGTGACAAAAACATTCAGTACTTC. Encoded protein: CASSLLWVGDKNIQYF.

A few counts support this clonotype. Written as DNA, the CDR3 is TGTGCCAGCAGTTATAGGGGGCGCGGCTATGGCTACACCTTC. This codes for CASSYRGRGYGYTF. The genes are TRBV27 and TRBJ1-2; the match to TRBD1 covers 7 bases. V trimming: 4 bases; J trimming: 4 bases; junction bases outside the gene matches: 6. The V gene's germline CDR1 is MNHEY and CDR2 SMNVEV (reference sequence). The CDR3 runs 14 residues.

The gene calls are TRBV7-2 and TRBJ2-7; 11 positions agree with TRBD2. This CDR3 has 15 residues. CDR1 is SGHTA, CDR2 FQGNSA, per germline. V gave up 1 base and J gave up 9 bases; unmatched junction bases: 8. CDR3 loop: CASSLGLAGSTGQYF. The CDR3 bases are TGTGCCAGCAGCTTAGGACTAGCGGGAAGTACGGGGCAGTACTTC.

V usage is TRBV20-1 and J usage is TRBJ2-7; D might be TRBD2 (5 bases). The CDR3 has 13 amino acids. V was cut by 5 bases and J by 2 bases, with 13 bases left in between. Germline V gene lookup returns CDR1 DFQATT and CDR2 SNEGSKA (reference sequence). CDR3 sequence reads: CSALRDSAYEQYV. The CDR3 DNA is TGCAGTGCTCTCCGTGATAGCGCCTACGAGCAGTACGTC.

This clonotype was counted ten times or more. The rearrangement links TRBV7-2 to TRBJ2-2; 10 bases agree with TRBD2. The V and J ends lost 4 bases and 6 bases, in that order; junction bases with no gene match: 5. The germline V gene has CDR1 SGHTA and CDR2 FQGNSA. This CDR3 is built from 15 residues. The chain's CDR3 is CASSYLAGESGELFF. The CDR3 DNA reads TGTGCCAGCAGCTACCTAGCGGGAGAGTCCGGGGAGCTGTTTTTT.

On this clonotype: One end of the junction is discordant with germline, which a read error may explain. The chain has TRBV27 and TRBJ2-1, with 11 bases lining up with TRBD2. This CDR3 region has 16 residues. The germline V gene encodes CDR1 MNHEY and CDR2 SMNVEV (reference sequence). DNA of the CDR3: TGTGCCAACAGTTTGAGCTTCCCTAGCGGGAGGAATGAGCAGTTCTTC. Encoded protein: CANSLSFPSGRNEQFF.

This clonotype was observed a few times. The chain carries TRBV12-3 or TRBV12-4 and TRBJ1-5, with 11 bases that match TRBD1. This CDR3 spans 15 amino acids. V trimming: 7 bases; J trimming: 3 bases; junction bases outside the gene matches: 5. The CDR3 sequence: CASTVDRGHNQPQHF. The CDR3 bases are TGTGCCAGCACCGTGGACAGGGGGCACAATCAGCCCCAGCATTTT.

This clonotype was seen only a few times. The chain recombines TRBV28 with TRBJ1-6; D is undetermined. The CDR3 spans 15 residues. Trimming shortened V by 5 bases and J by 10 bases, and 18 bases separated the two germline ends. Per the germline V gene, CDR1 is MDHEN and CDR2 is SYDVKM. In DNA, the CDR3 is TGTGCCAGCAGTCAAGCCGACATTCCACTATCACCCCTCCACTTT. Its translation is CASSQADIPLSPLHF.

The genes are TRBV5-5 and TRBJ2-7; D is unclear. Per the germline V gene, CDR1 is SGHKS and CDR2 is YYEKEE (reference sequence). This CDR3 is 15 amino acids long. Trimming left V 4 bases short and J 5 bases short, with 19 bases between. The DNA of the CDR3 is TGTGCCAGCAGCCTCACAGCAGTCTGGAACCACGAGCAGTACTTC. This encodes CASSLTAVWNHEQYF.

This clonotype has at least ten counts. The rearrangement uses TRBV7-2 and TRBJ2-7; D unresolved. The germline gives CDR1 SGHTA, CDR2 FQGNSA. This CDR3 contains 16 residues. V shed 0 bases and J shed 2 bases, with 14 bases lying between them. CDR3 amino acids: CASSLAGKGIAYEQYV. CDR3 DNA sequence: TGTGCCAGCAGCTTAGCGGGGAAGGGAATTGCCTACGAGCAGTACGTC.

This rearrangement joins TRBV2 to TRBJ1-1; no reliable D call. CDR3 length: 11 residues. From germline, CDR1 is SNHLY and CDR2 FYNNEI. The CDR3: CATPSETEAFF. The CDR3 DNA is TGTGCAACCCCCTCGGAGACTGAAGCTTTCTTT.

The V and J genes are TRBV10-3 and TRBJ2-3; 8 bases fit TRBD1. CDR3 length equals 15 residues. Germline-derived CDR1 and CDR2 are ENHRY and SYGVKD. Trimming at V came to 7 bases and at J to 2 bases, leaving 8 bases not matched to a gene. The CDR3 loop is CAITSGQDYTDTQYF. CDR3 DNA: TGTGCCATCACCTCGGGACAGGACTACACAGATACGCAGTATTTT.

V gene TRBV7-9 combines with J gene TRBJ1-2, with D perhaps matching TRBD1 (5 bases). Trimming cost V 3 bases and J 6 bases, with 11 bases left between them. Germline assignment: CDR1 SEHNR and CDR2 FQNEAQ (reference sequence). The length of the CDR3 is 13 residues. For the CDR3, the DNA is TGTGCCAGCAGCTTCAGGGATGGAAATGGCTACACCTTC. Translated, it gives CASSFRDGNGYTF.

The chain recombines TRBV30 with TRBJ1-1; TRBD1 matches 7 bases. CDR1 and CDR2 from the germline V gene are GTSNPN and SVGIG (reference sequence). Trimming at V came to 3 bases and at J to 8 bases, leaving 6 bases not matched to a gene. The CDR3 loop spans 12 amino acids. The CDR3 DNA is TGTGCCTGGAGGGGCAGGGGGGGGGAAGCTTTCTTT. This translates into CAWRGRGGEAFF.

The gene calls are TRBV20-1 and TRBJ1-1; the D is unclear. The CDR3 contains 13 residues. Germline V gives CDR1 DFQATT, CDR2 SNEGSKA (reference sequence). Trimming stripped 3 bases from V and 0 bases from J, with 8 bases between. CDR3 in amino acids: CSASRVMNTEAFF. The CDR3 DNA is TGCAGTGCTAGTAGGGTGATGAACACTGAAGCTTTCTTT.

This chain connects TRBV12-3 or TRBV12-4 to TRBJ1-2, with unresolved D. Trimming stripped 6 bases from V and 5 bases from J, with 13 bases between. The CDR3 is 13 amino acids. This chain's CDR3 is CASSGNGPYGYTF. DNA of the CDR3: TGTGCCAGCAGCGGGAACGGGCCATATGGCTACACCTTC.

This clonotype was picked up a small number of times. V and J are TRBV29-1 and TRBJ1-2; TRBD1 might be the D (6 bases). Trimming left V 7 bases short and J 2 bases short, with 11 bases between. The CDR3 is 12 amino acids. From germline, CDR1 is SQVTM and CDR2 ANQGSEA. The CDR3 DNA reads TGCAGCGGTGGGGACAACAACTATGGCTACACCTTC. Translating it yields CSGGDNNYGYTF. Together with reference TRBV29-1 and TRBJ1-2, the CDR3 gives the full variable domain: SAVISQKPSRDICQRGTSLTIQCQVDSQVTMMFWYRQQPGQSLTLIATANQGSEATYESGFVIDKFPISRPNLTFSTLTVSNMSPEDSSIYLCSGGDNNYGYTFGSGTRLTVV.

In the case of this clonotype: It is likely a read error, because the conserved phenylalanine at the end of the CDR3 is missing. This chain uses TRBV6-1 with TRBJ2-4; 13 bases are shared with TRBD2. CDR1 and CDR2 (germline): MNHNS, SASEGT. Germline trimming cut 5 bases from V and 0 bases from J; bases unmatched to any gene: 7. The CDR3 is 18 amino acids. Here the CDR3 DNA reads TGTGCCAGCAGTCTACGACTAGCGGGGGGAGGAGCCAAAAACATTCAGTACTTA. This encodes CASSLRLAGGGAKNIQYL.

A note on this clonotype: A read error may produce the germline difference seen at one junction end. The gene calls are TRBV28 and TRBJ2-5; 10 positions agree with TRBD1. The germline V gene encodes CDR1 MDHEN and CDR2 SYDVKM. CDR3 size: 12 residues. For the CDR3, the DNA is TGTGCCAGCAGTGCCCTGACAGGGGGCCTAGGGTTC. It yields the protein CASSALTGGLGF.

The rearrangement joins TRBV7-2 to TRBJ2-1; TRBD1 matches 11 bases. CDR3 size: 14 residues. Germline V gives CDR1 SGHTA, CDR2 FQGNSA. The V segment lost 8 bases and the J segment 6 bases; nucleotides outside the gene matches: 6. The CDR3 region is CASAGTGGSNEQFF. CDR3 nucleotide sequence: TGTGCCAGCGCCGGGACAGGGGGTAGCAATGAGCAGTTCTTC.

This chain joins TRBV5-1 and TRBJ1-5, with TRBD1 as a possible D gene (5 bases). The germline V gene encodes CDR1 SGHRS and CDR2 YFSETQ. CDR3 length: 14 amino acids. V shed 0 bases and J shed 6 bases, with 10 bases lying between them. The CDR3 nucleotides are TGCGCCAGCAGCTTGGGTGCAGGGCTTCAGCCCCAGCATTTT. Residues: CASSLGAGLQPQHF. Full variable domain (rest looked up from reference TRBV5-1 and TRBJ1-5): KAGVTQTPRYLIKTRGQQVTLSCSPISGHRSVSWYQQTPGQGLQFLFEYFSETQRNKGNFPGRFSGRQFSNSRSEMNVSTLELGDSALYLCASSLGAGLQPQHFGDGTRLSIL.

This clonotype was seen a few times. The chain combines TRBV7-6 with TRBJ1-1; 10 bases line up with TRBD1. V trimming: 3 bases; J trimming: 5 bases; junction bases outside the gene matches: 6. CDR1 is SGHVS, CDR2 FNYEAQ, per germline. This CDR3 comprises 15 residues. Here the CDR3 reads CASSLGGQGSTEAFF. The CDR3 bases are TGTGCCAGCAGCTTGGGGGGACAGGGGAGTACTGAAGCTTTCTTT.

This chain links TRBV29-1 with TRBJ2-4, with D unclear. The CDR3 spans 13 residues. Germline V gene data show CDR1 as SQVTM and CDR2 as ANQGSEA. V was shortened by 1 base and J by 3 bases, with 7 bases between the two germline ends. The CDR3 protein is CSVEGQDKNIQYF. In DNA, the CDR3 is TGCAGCGTTGAAGGGCAAGACAAAAACATTCAGTACTTC.

This clonotype was counted a few times. The junction does not match germline at one end; this may be a read error. The V gene is TRBV11-2, the J gene TRBJ2-5; TRBD2 aligns across 9 bases. Germline V gives CDR1 SGHAT, CDR2 FQNNGV. The CDR3 loop spans 11 amino acids. The CDR3: CASSLEPGLAF. The CDR3 DNA sequence: TGTGCCAGCAGCTTAGAACCGGGACTAGCTTTC.